This TCR beta chain is from a study of Graves' ophthalmopathy and Graves' hyperthyroidism. This CDR3 is built from 14 residues. Germline CDR1 and CDR2: LNHDA and SQIVND (reference sequence). Trimming left V 4 bases short and J 3 bases short, with 12 bases between. This clonotype has ten or more counts. What it recognizes is unknown. For repertoire sequencing, the TCR beta CDR3 regions were amplified from RNA transcripts. First-round RT-PCR relied on HTBI primers, and a second-round multiplex PCR came next. TCRdb fed the multiplex PCR reads into MiXCR, producing one record per CDR3 protein. The sample holds just over 600,000 distinct CDR3 sequences, 22% seen once. Stable hyperthyroidism meant no ophthalmopathy within 18 months of follow-up. Findings and caveats of the study: Blood shared most expanded thyroid clonotypes above 0.001 frequency.

Sequenced sample: peripheral blood. The sequence derives from a young woman with stable Graves' hyperthyroidism. Some clones in this sample may be carry-over from other donors' samples. This sequence joins TRBV19 and TRBJ1-2; the D gene is possibly TRBD1 (6 bases). This CDR3 is CASSSEYRDYGYTF. The DNA of the CDR3 is TGTGCCAGTAGTAGTGAATACAGGGACTATGGCTACACCTTC.